This TCR beta chain was identified in a study of blood T cell repertoires in COVID-19. For the study at large: Samples representing acute and convalescent COVID-19 were sourced from the United States, Italy and Spain. From T cells, B-cell-depleted T cells, or PBMCs came the material, which was cDNA or gDNA.

The V and J ends lost 3 bases and 7 bases, in that order; junction bases with no gene match: 7. The CDR3 has 16 residues. Germline loops: CDR1 MDHEN, CDR2 SYDVKM. As originally analysed: The assay estimated nucleated cells by amplifying reference gene primers. TCRdb keeps only in-frame clones here, not all; method: immunoSEQ multiplex PCR. The V and J calls and clone size are taken from that table; D and trimming were inferred from the DNA. The sample records some 670,000 clones, 85% to 90% being singletons. The TCR originated in a young woman with acute or convalescent COVID-19. J is TRBJ1-6 and V is TRBV28; 9 nucleotides align to TRBD1. Material for sequencing was peripheral blood. This CDR3 is CASSLGLGQGNSPLHF. The CDR3, as DNA: TGTGCCAGCAGTTTGGGCCTTGGACAGGGGAATTCACCCCTCCACTTT.